Listed below are T cell receptor beta chains from one sample, sequenced in a study of blood T cell repertoires in COVID-19. The protocol was immunoSEQ multiplex PCR, while the TCRdb copy is restricted to in-frame clones and leaves out a portion. The sample holds roughly 66,000 clones; about 90% are singletons and the top ten take about 7.3%. The sequencing sample was made of peripheral blood. The source of these receptors is a human donor in a cohort sampled during active COVID-19. Both conserved end residues are part of each CDR3. Fields, in order: J gene, D gene, V gene, clone size, CDR3 DNA, CDR3 protein. D genes are given only for firm matches. Expanded clones get a size class; other rows say once, few or many, or leave the size out.

TRBJ1-1 | TRBD1 | TRBV7-2 | once | TGTGCCAGCAGCTCGGACAGGGCCATTGAAGCTTTCTTT | CASSSDRAIEAFF
TRBJ2-1 | TRBD2 | TRBV9 | - | TGTGCCAGCAGCGCCGGGACTAGCGGAAACAATGAGCAGTTCTTC | CASSAGTSGNNEQFF
TRBJ1-1 | - | TRBV5-6 | - | TGTGCCAGCAGCTACAGGGTTTCTAACACTGAAGCTTTCTTT | CASSYRVSNTEAFF
TRBJ2-7 | TRBD1 | TRBV5-1 | - | TGCGCCAGCAGCTTGGGACAGGGGGCCTACGAGCAGTACTTC | CASSLGQGAYEQYF
TRBJ2-1 | TRBD2 | TRBV7-2 | - | TGTGCCAGCAGCCCACAGGGACTAGCGGGAGCCGGCTCCTACAATGAGCAGTTCTTC | CASSPQGLAGAGSYNEQFF
TRBJ1-3 | - | TRBV7-9 | - | TGTGCCAGCAGCTCACAACAGGGCGTTGGAAACACCATATATTTT | CASSSQQGVGNTIYF
TRBJ1-1 | - | TRBV5-6 | - | TGTGCCAGCAGCTTGCGAGGGAGGAATACTGAAGCTTTCTTT | CASSLRGRNTEAFF
TRBJ1-4 | - | TRBV4-1 | - | TGCGCCAGCAGACCCCTGGGGCAAACTAATGAAAAACTGTTTTTT | CASRPLGQTNEKLFF
TRBJ1-3 | - | TRBV9 | - | TGTGCCAGTGAGCGGGGGTATGGAAACACCATATATTTT | CASERGYGNTIYF
TRBJ1-6 | - | TRBV18 | - | TGTGCCAGCTCACCACCGCCGGGAGGATCACCCCTCCACTTT | CASSPPPGGSPLHF
TRBJ2-1 | TRBD2 | TRBV5-4 | once | TGTGCCAGCATCTACGGGCGGGGGGGCCCTTTAAATGAGCAGTTCTTC | CASIYGRGGPLNEQFF
TRBJ2-7 | - | TRBV21-1 | - | TGTGCCAGCAGCAAAGCGCTTTATGAGGCAGGGGGTCTCCTCTACGAGCAGTACTTC | CASSKALYEAGGLLYEQYF
TRBJ2-1 | - | TRBV28 | - | TGTGCCAGCAGTTTGGCAGCCTACAATGAGCAGTTCTTC | CASSLAAYNEQFF
TRBJ2-1 | TRBD1 | TRBV28 | - | TGTGCCAGCAGTTCCGGACAGGGGTATATGGATGAGCAGTTCTTC | CASSSGQGYMDEQFF
TRBJ1-4 | TRBD1 | TRBV5-6 | - | TGTGCCAGCAGCTTGGTAGGGGGACAGGGGGGCCTTCATCCAGCCCAGCCCGCTTTT | CASSLVGGQGGLHPAQPAF
TRBJ2-5 | TRBD2 | TRBV3-1/TRBV3-2 | once | TGTGCCAGCAGCTTGCAGCGGGGGGGGGAGACCCAGTACTTC | CASSLQRGGETQYF
TRBJ1-1 | TRBD1 | TRBV30 | - | TGTGCCTGGAGTGGAATTGGGGACAGGGTAAGGACTGAAGCTTTCTTT | CAWSGIGDRVRTEAFF
TRBJ1-4 | TRBD1 | TRBV7-2 | - | TGTGCCAGCAGCAACCGGGACAGGGGGCGGGTTAATGAAAAACTGTTTTTT | CASSNRDRGRVNEKLFF
TRBJ1-5 | - | TRBV19 | once | TGTGCCAGTAGTATGAAAGGACAGAAAAACAATCAGCCCCAGCATTTT | CASSMKGQKNNQPQHF
TRBJ2-3 | - | TRBV7-2 | - | TGTGCCAGCAGCTCAATGGGGAGCGGGACAGATACGCAGTATTTT | CASSSMGSGTDTQYF
TRBJ1-2 | - | TRBV11-2 | - | TGTGCCAGCAGCTTCGGACAGCCCTATACAGGCTACACCTTC | CASSFGQPYTGYTF
TRBJ1-3 | - | TRBV7-2 | - | TGTGCCAGCAGCTTAGCGGAGACCTCTGGAAACACCATATATTTT | CASSLAETSGNTIYF
TRBJ2-1 | - | TRBV5-8 | once | TGTGCCAGCAGCTTCTCTGCGGTTATAGGTTCCAATGAGCAGTTCTTC | CASSFSAVIGSNEQFF
TRBJ2-1 | TRBD1 | TRBV5-1 | - | TGCGCCAGCAGCTTGGTTAGGACAGGGTCCCATGAGCAGTTCTTC | CASSLVRTGSHEQFF
TRBJ2-1 | TRBD2 | TRBV2 | - | TGTGCCGTCACTTCGGCGGGGGGTGATGAGCAGTTCTTC | CAVTSAGGDEQFF
TRBJ2-3 | TRBD2 | TRBV5-6 | - | TGTGCCAGCAGCTTGCCATCCGGGGGGGCGACAGATACGCAGTATTTT | CASSLPSGGATDTQYF
TRBJ2-7 | - | TRBV11-2 | - | TGTGCCAGCAGCTTAGAGAGGGCCTACGAGCAGTACTTC | CASSLERAYEQYF
TRBJ2-7 | - | TRBV15 | - | TGTGCCACCAGCAGAGATCTGGAGGGAGCCTACGAGCAGTACTTC | CATSRDLEGAYEQYF
TRBJ2-3 | TRBD1 | TRBV19 | - | TGTGCCAGTAGTAGAAGGACAGGGGCAGATACGCAGTATTTT | CASSRRTGADTQYF
TRBJ1-2 | TRBD1 | TRBV10-3 | - | TGTGCCATCAGTGCTAGGACAGGGGGCCTTAACTATGGCTACACCTTC | CAISARTGGLNYGYTF
TRBJ2-3 | TRBD2 | TRBV7-9 | - | TGTGCCAGCAGCTTAAATATGGTAGCGGGGAAGGATACGCAGTATTTT | CASSLNMVAGKDTQYF
TRBJ2-5 | - | TRBV9 | - | TGTGCCAGCAGCGTAGGTCAGGGGACGGAGACCCAGTACTTC | CASSVGQGTETQYF
TRBJ2-1 | TRBD2 | TRBV7-2 | - | TGTGCCAGCAGTGGACTAGCGGGAGCTATCTATGAGCAGTTCTTC | CASSGLAGAIYEQFF
TRBJ2-2 | - | TRBV28 | - | TGTGCCAGCAGAGAATCAGGGGAGAACACCGGGGAGCTGTTTTTT | CASRESGENTGELFF
TRBJ2-5 | TRBD1 | TRBV7-9 | - | TGTGCCAGCAGCGCGGACACAGGGGGCTGGGAGACCCAGTACTTC | CASSADTGGWETQYF
TRBJ2-5 | TRBD1 | TRBV18 | - | TGTGCCAGCTCAGTAAACAGGGGTAAAGAGACCCAGTACTTC | CASSVNRGKETQYF
TRBJ2-2 | - | TRBV5-1 | - | TGCGCCAGCAGCTCGAATGCGGTAGCGGCGGCCGGGGAGCTGTTTTTT | CASSSNAVAAAGELFF